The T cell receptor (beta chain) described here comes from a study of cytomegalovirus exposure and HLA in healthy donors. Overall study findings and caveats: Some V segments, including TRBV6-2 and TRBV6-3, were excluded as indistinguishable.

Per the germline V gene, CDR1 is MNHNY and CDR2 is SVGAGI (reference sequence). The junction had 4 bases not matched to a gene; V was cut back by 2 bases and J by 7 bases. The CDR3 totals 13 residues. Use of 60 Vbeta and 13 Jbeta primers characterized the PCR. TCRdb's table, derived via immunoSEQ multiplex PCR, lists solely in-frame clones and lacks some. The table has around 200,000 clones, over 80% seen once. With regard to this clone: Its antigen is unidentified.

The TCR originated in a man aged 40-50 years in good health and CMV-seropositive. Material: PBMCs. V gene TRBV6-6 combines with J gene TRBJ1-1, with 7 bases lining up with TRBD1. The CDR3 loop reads CASSYPRDSEAFF. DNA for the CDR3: TGTGCCAGCAGTTACCCCCGGGACAGTGAAGCTTTCTTT.